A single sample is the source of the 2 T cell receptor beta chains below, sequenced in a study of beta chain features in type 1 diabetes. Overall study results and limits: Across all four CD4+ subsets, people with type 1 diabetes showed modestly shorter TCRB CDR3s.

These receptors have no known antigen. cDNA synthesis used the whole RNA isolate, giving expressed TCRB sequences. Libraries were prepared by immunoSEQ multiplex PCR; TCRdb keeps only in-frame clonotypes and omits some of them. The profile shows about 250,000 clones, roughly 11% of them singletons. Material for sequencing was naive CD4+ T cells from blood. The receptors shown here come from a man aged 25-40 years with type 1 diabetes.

The CDR3 loop is CASSPRGQMNTGELFF. In DNA, the CDR3 is TGTGCCAGCAGCCCTCGGGGACAGATGAACACCGGGGAGCTGTTTTTT. This chain joins TRBV13 and TRBJ2-2; 7 nucleotides agree with TRBD1. The junction had 7 bases not matched to a gene; V was cut back by 5 bases and J by 1 base. Germline CDR1 and CDR2: PRHDT and FYEKMQ (reference sequence). The length of the CDR3 is 16 residues.

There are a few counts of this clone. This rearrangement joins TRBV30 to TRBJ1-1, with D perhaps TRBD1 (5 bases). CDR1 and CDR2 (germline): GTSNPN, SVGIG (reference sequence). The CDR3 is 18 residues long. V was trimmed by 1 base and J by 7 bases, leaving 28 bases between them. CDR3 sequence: CAWSAGRGTHQSKGEAFF. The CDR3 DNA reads TGTGCCTGGAGTGCAGGTCGGGGGACTCACCAGAGCAAGGGTGAAGCTTTCTTT. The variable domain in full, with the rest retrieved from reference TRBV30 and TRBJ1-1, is SQTIHQWPATLVQPVGSPLSLECTVEGTSNPNLYWYRQAAGRGLQLLFYSVGIGQISSEVPQNLSASRPQDRQFILSSKKLLLSDSGFYLCAWSAGRGTHQSKGEAFFGQGTRLTVV.